Here is one T cell receptor (beta chain) with its context. Its antigen is still unknown. All the donors were Caucasian adults who lived in Nashville, Tennessee. The sample originates from a study of shared clonotypes between healthy human individuals. Notes on the study in general: Naive CD4 clonotype sharing across a handful of donors was around 5.5%.

The CDR3 totals 15 residues. Germline-derived CDR1 and CDR2 are MNHEY and SMNVEV (reference sequence). The V end was cut by 2 bases, the J end by 1 base, with 9 bases between. Replicate PCRs run on sorted subsets employed approximately 0.2 ug DNA, approximately 30,000 T cell genomes. Sequencing used immunoSEQ multiplex PCR; TCRdb keeps in-frame clones, though not all of them. The data contain about 980,000 clones, 60% to 85% of them singletons. V is TRBV27 and J is TRBJ1-5; D uncertain. This sequence originates from a man aged 18 to 29 in good health. The source material was memory CD4+ T cells sorted from blood. Stated subset: CD45RA-negative fraction. The CDR3 spells CASSLKGRSNQPQHF. The CDR3 nucleotides read TGTGCCAGCAGTTTAAAGGGTAGAAGCAATCAGCCCCAGCATTTT.